This record concerns one T cell receptor beta chain sequence. What it binds is unknown. The CDR3 covers 15 residues. Germline V CDR1 and CDR2: LNHNV, YYDKDF (reference sequence). This sample stems from a study of CXCR3-negative and CXCR3-positive naive CD8 T cells. Through 5' RACE with UMI labels, the TRB cDNA libraries were prepared. For each CDR3 protein, TCRdb gives one entry from its re-call of the 5' RACE reads, without DNA. The sample table sets out about 120,000 distinct CDR3 sequences. Study findings and constraints: TRB CDR3s were more hydrophobic in CXCR3-positive than in CXCR3-negative naive cells. Comparably high diversity marked both naive subsets, whereas memory CD8+ cells had much lower diversity.

V and J are TRBV15 and TRBJ2-5; TCRdb's assignment of TRBD1 cannot be checked, as there is no DNA. Material for sequencing was naive CXCR3+ CD8+ T cells from blood. The subset is: CD45RO-CCR7+CD27+CD95- naive CD8+ T cells expressing CXCR3 (TNR3+). The receptor was derived from a human donor in good health. Some clones in this sample may be carry-over from other donors' samples. The CDR3 sequence is CATSRGGGSQETQYF.